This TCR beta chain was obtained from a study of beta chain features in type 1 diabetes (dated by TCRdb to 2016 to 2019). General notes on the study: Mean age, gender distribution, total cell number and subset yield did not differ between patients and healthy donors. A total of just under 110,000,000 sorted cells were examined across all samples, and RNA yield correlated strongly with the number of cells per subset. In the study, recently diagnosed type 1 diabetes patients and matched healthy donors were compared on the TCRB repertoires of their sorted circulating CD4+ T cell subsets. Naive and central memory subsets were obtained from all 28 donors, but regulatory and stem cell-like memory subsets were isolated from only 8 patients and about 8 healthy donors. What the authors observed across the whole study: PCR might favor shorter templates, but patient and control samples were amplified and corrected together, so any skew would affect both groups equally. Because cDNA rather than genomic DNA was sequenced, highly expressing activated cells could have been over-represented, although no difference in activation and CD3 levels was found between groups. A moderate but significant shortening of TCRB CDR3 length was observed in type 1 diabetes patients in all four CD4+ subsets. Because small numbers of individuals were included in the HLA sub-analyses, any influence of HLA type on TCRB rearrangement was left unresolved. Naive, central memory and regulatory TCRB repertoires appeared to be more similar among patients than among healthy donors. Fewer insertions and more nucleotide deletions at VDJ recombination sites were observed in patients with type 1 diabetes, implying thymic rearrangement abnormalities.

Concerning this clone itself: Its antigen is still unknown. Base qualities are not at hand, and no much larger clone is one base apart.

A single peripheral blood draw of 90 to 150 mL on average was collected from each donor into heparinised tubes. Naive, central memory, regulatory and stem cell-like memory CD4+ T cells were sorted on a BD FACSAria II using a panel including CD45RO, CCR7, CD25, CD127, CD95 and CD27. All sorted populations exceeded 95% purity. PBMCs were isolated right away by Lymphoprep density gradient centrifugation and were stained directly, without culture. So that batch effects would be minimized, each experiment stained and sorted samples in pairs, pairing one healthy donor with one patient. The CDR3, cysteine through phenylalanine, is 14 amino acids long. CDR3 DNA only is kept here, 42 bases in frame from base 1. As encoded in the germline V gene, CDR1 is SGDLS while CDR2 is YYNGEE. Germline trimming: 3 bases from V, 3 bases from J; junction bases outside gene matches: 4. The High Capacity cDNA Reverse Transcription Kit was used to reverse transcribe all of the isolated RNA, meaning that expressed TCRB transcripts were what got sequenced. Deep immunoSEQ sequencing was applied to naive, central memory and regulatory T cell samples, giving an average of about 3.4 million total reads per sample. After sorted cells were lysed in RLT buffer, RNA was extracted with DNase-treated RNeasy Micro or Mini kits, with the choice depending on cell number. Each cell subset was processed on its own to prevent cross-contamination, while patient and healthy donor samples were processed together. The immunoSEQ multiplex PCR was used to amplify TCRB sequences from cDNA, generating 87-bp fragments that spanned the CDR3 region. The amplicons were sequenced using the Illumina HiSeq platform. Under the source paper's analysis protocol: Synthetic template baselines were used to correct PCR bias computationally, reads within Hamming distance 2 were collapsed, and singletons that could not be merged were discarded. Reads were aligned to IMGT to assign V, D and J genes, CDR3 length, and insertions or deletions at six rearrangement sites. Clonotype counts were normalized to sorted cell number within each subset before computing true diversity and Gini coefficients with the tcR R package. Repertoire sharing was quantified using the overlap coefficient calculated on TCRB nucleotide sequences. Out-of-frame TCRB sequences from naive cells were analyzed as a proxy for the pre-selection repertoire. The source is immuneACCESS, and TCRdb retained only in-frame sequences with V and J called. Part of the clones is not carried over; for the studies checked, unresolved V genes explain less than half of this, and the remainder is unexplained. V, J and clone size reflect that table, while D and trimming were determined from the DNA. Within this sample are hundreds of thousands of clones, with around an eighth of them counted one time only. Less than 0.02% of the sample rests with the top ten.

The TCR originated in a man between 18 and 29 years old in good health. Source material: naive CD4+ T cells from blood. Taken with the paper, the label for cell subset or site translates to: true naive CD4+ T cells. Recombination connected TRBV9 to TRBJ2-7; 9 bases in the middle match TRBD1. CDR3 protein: CASSAGQGNYEQYF. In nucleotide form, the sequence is TGTGCCAGCAGCGCAGGACAGGGGAACTACGAGCAGTACTTC.